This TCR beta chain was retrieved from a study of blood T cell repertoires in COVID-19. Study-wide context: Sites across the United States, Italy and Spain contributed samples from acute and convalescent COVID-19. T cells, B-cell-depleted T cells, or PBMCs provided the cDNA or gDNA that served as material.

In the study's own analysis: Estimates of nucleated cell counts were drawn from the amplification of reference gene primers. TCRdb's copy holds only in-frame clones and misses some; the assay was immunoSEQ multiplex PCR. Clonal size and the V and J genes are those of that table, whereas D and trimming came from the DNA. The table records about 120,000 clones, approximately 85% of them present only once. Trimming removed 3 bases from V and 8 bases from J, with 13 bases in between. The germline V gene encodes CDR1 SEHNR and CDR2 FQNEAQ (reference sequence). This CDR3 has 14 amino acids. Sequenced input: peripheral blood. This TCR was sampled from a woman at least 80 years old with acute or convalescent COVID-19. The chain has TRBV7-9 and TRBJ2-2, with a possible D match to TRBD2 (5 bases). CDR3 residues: CASSFSGITGELFF. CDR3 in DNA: TGTGCCAGCAGCTTCTCGGGAATTACGGGGGAGCTGTTTTTT.